This T cell receptor beta chain emerged from a study of cytomegalovirus exposure and HLA in healthy donors. The study's findings and limits: A later analysis appeared to link common viral pathogens to several of the most significant clusters. HLA alleles showed associations with about 15,000 TCR beta sequences in a later analysis, at a 0.05 false discovery rate. A missense variant in DCLRE1C was later tied to TCR beta V- and J-gene trimming. A prior analysis recorded that most TCR beta V segments were productive about 87% or about 30% of the time.

For this clone: As yet, its antigen is unknown.

The V gene lost 1 base and the J gene lost 0 bases, with 13 bases spanning the gap. The CDR3 runs to 17 residues. Per the germline V gene, CDR1 is MNHEY and CDR2 is SMNVEV (reference sequence). Primers for the PCR totalled 60 Vbeta and 13 Jbeta. The protocol was immunoSEQ multiplex PCR, while the TCRdb copy is restricted to in-frame clones and leaves out a portion. The sample has about 150,000 clones; about 9.1% are singletons. V usage is TRBV27 and J usage is TRBJ1-5; tentatively, D is TRBD1 (5 bases). The clonotype comes from a woman aged 40-49 years in good health and CMV-seropositive. Sequencing was performed on PBMCs. The CDR3 bases are TGTGCCAGCAGTTTATTGGGAGGGGCCGGTAGCAATCAGCCCCAGCATTTT. Residues: CASSLLGGAGSNQPQHF.